What follows are 10 T cell receptor beta chains derived from one specimen sequenced in a study of blood T cell repertoires in COVID-19. This table comes from immunoSEQ multiplex PCR, and its TCRdb copy is limited to in-frame clones, with some not included. The sample lists around 250,000 clones, 75% to 90% occurring once. The material sequenced was peripheral blood. These receptors all come from a man aged 25 to 40 who had recovered from COVID-19.

The CDR3 DNA is TGTGCCAGCAGCACGGGGGTTGGGGAGCTGTTTTTT. This encodes CASSTGVGELFF. This chain joins TRBV11-2 and TRBJ2-2; D is perhaps TRBD2 (6 bases). Per germline, CDR1 SGHAT and CDR2 FQNNGV. V gave up 5 bases and J gave up 8 bases, with 9 bases separating them. The CDR3 length is 12 residues.

The chain employs TRBV7-9 and TRBJ1-2; TRBD1 aligns across 7 bases. This CDR3 contains 14 residues. From germline, CDR1 is SEHNR and CDR2 FQNEAQ (reference sequence). V shed 5 bases, J shed 4 bases, and the junction held 7 bases outside the gene matches. The CDR3 coding sequence is TGTGCCAGCAGCCCCCAAGGGACAGCCTATGGCTACACCTTC. Its translation: CASSPQGTAYGYTF.

The chain carries TRBV21-1 and TRBJ2-7; TRBD2 reflects the table's D call only, with no check against the DNA. TRBV21-1 is an annotated pseudogene. The CDR3 contains 9 residues. The CDR3 reads CASTYEQYF. CDR3 DNA: TGTGCCAGCACTTACGAGCAGTACTTC.

The J gene is TRBJ2-3, the V gene TRBV7-2, with 8 bases fitting TRBD1. This CDR3 comprises 14 residues. V lost 7 bases to trimming and J lost 2 bases; unmatched junction nucleotides: 5. Germline-derived CDR1 and CDR2 are SGHTA and FQGNSA. The CDR3 protein is CASTQGASTDTQYF. The CDR3 DNA is TGTGCCAGCACCCAGGGGGCCTCCACAGATACGCAGTATTTT.

The chain couples TRBV5-1 to TRBJ1-1; D perhaps matches TRBD1 (5 bases). V dropped 3 bases and J dropped 7 bases, with 13 bases sitting between them. The CDR3 totals 13 residues. The germline V gene encodes CDR1 SGHRS and CDR2 YFSETQ. CDR3 sequence: CASSSYQGNEAFF. The DNA for the CDR3 is TGCGCCAGCAGCTCATATCAGGGAAATGAAGCTTTCTTT.

The chain recombines TRBV13 with TRBJ1-3; no clear D. The germline V and J ends were trimmed by 3 bases and 1 base, with 22 bases remaining between them. CDR1 and CDR2 (germline): PRHDT, FYEKMQ (reference sequence). There are 19 residues in the CDR3. CDR3 protein: CASSLWQASASPSGNTIYF. DNA for the CDR3: TGTGCCAGCAGCTTGTGGCAGGCCTCCGCATCCCCTTCTGGAAACACCATATATTTT.

The chain links TRBV29-1 to TRBJ1-2, with D maybe TRBD1 (6 bases). V gave up 6 bases and J gave up 2 bases, with 7 bases separating them. Germline CDR1 is SQVTM and CDR2 is ANQGSEA. The CDR3 length is 11 residues. The CDR3 nucleotides are TGCAGCGTGCAGGGGAACTATGGCTACACCTTC. Translated: CSVQGNYGYTF.

The rearrangement links TRBV5-1 to TRBJ1-2; D unresolved. Trimming left V 2 bases short and J 2 bases short, with 4 bases between. CDR1 and CDR2 from the germline V gene are SGHRS and YFSETQ. This CDR3 spans 12 amino acids. The CDR3 sequence is CASSLRNYGYTF. DNA for the CDR3: TGCGCCAGCAGCTTACGGAACTATGGCTACACCTTC.

The chain uses TRBV3-1 (or the pseudogene TRBV3-2) and TRBJ1-1, with D maybe TRBD1 (6 bases). Per the germline V gene, CDR1 is LGHDT and CDR2 is YNNKEL (reference sequence). The CDR3 loop spans 15 amino acids. Trimming pared 3 bases from V and 3 bases from J, leaving 14 bases between. CDR3 nucleotides: TGTGCCAGCAGCCAGTTCGGGGGGCCCGACACTGAAGCTTTCTTT. This codes for CASSQFGGPDTEAFF.

The chain employs TRBV19 and TRBJ2-2; 7 bases map to TRBD1. Germline lookup yields CDR1 LNHDA and CDR2 SQIVND (reference sequence). V shed 3 bases, J shed 4 bases, and the junction held 8 bases outside the gene matches. This CDR3 comprises 16 residues. This CDR3 reads CASSIDGTASTGELFF. CDR3 in DNA: TGTGCCAGTAGTATCGACGGGACAGCTAGCACCGGGGAGCTGTTTTTT. Combining the CDR3 with reference TRBV19 and TRBJ2-2 gives the whole variable domain DGGITQSPKYLFRKEGQNVTLSCEQNLNHDAMYWYRQDPGQGLRLIYYSQIVNDFQKGDIAEGYSVSREKKESFPLTVTSAQKNPTAFYLCASSIDGTASTGELFFGEGSRLTVL.